This T cell receptor (beta chain) is drawn from a study of T cells in Graves' hyperthyroidism and ophthalmopathy. In this sample, this clonotype turned up many times. Its target is not known. Amplification of TCR beta CDR3 regions was performed using RNA transcripts as template. Using the HTBI primer set, a first-round RT-PCR was run on the TCR CDR3. TCRdb analysed the multiplex PCR reads with MiXCR anew, one entry per CDR3 protein. The table records about 560,000 distinct CDR3 sequences, approximately 16% of them present only once. When ophthalmopathy did not progress within 18 months, Graves' hyperthyroidism was considered stable. Study-level findings and limits: Prediction of ophthalmopathy progression came a median around 6 months pre-onset.

This clonotype originated in a woman younger than 35 with Graves' hyperthyroidism. Input material: blood.

The CDR3 reads CASSPRGEMNTEAFF. CDR3 nucleotides: TGTGCCAGCAGTCCCCGGGGGGAAATGAACACTGAAGCTTTCTTT. The chain has TRBV6-1 and TRBJ1-1; D perhaps matches TRBD1 (5 bases). CDR3 length: 15 amino acids. Per germline, CDR1 MNHNS and CDR2 SASEGT. V lost 5 bases and J 0 bases, leaving 13 bases between the germline ends.